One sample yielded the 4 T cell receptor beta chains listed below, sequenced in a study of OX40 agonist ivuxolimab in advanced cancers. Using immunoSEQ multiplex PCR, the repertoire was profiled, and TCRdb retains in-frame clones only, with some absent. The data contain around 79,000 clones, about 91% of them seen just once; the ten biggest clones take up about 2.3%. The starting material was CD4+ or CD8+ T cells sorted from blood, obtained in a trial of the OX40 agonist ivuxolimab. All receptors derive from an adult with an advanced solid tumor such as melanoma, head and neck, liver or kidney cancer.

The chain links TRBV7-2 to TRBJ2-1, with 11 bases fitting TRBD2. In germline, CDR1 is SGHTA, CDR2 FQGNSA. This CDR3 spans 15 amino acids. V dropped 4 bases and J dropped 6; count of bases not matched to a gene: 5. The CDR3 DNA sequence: TGTGCCAGCAGCTCGCGGGGACTAGCGGTCAATGAGCAGTTCTTC. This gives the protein CASSSRGLAVNEQFF.

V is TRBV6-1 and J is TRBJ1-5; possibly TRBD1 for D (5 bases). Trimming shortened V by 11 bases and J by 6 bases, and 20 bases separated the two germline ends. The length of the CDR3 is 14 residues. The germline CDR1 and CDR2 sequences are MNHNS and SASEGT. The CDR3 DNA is TGTGCCTCGCGGGGGGGGGTAGGCGTTCAGCCCCAGCATTTT. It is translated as CASRGGVGVQPQHF.

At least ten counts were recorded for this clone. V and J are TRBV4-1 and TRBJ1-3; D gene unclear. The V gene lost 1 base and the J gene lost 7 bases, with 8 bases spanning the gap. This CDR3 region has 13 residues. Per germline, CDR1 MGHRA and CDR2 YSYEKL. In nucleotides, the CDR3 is TGCGCCAGCAGCCAAGTTTTTGGGAACACCATATATTTT. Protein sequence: CASSQVFGNTIYF.

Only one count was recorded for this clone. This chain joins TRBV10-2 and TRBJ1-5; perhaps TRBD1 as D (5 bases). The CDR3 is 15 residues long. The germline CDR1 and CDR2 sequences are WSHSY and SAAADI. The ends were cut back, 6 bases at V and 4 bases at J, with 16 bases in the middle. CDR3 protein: CASRGLLGGNQPQHF. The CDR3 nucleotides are TGCGCCAGCAGGGGACTCCTAGGAGGGAATCAGCCCCAGCATTTT.